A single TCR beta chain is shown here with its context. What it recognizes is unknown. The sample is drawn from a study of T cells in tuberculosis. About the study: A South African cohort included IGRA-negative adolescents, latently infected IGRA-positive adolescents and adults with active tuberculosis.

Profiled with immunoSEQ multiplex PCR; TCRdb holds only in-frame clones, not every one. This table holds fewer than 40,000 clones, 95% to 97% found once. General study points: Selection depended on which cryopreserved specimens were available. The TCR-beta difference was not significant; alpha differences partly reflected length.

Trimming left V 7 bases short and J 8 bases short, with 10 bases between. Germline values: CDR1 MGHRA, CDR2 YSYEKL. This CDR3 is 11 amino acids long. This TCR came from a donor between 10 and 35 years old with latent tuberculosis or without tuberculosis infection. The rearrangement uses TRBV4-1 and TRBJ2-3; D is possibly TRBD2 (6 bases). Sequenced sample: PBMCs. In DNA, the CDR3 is TGCGCCAGCAAGTTCGGGAGTACGCAGTATTTT. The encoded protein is CASKFGSTQYF.